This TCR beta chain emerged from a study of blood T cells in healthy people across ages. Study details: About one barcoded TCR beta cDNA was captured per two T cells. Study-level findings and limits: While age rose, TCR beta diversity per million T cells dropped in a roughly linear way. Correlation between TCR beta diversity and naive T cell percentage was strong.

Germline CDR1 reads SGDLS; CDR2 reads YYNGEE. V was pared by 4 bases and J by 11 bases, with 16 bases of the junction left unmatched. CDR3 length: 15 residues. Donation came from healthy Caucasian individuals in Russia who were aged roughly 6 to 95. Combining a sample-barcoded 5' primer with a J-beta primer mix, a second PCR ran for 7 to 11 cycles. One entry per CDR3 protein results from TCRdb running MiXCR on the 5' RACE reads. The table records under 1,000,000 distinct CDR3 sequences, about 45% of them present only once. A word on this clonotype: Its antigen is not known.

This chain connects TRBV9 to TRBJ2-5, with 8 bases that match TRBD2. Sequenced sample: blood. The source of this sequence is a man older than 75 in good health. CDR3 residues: CASSSWGLGRNEQYF. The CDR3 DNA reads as TGTGCCAGCAGCTCTTGGGGACTAGGCCGGAATGAGCAGTACTTC.